This paragraph reports one T cell receptor beta chain. No antigen is known for it. A second PCR, run for about 7 to 11 cycles, used a sample-barcoded 5' primer plus a J-beta primer mix. TCRdb reprocessed the 5' RACE reads via MiXCR and lists one record per CDR3 protein. The sample records 1.4 million or so distinct CDR3 sequences, 40% to 45% being singletons. There were healthy Caucasian individuals from Russia, aged roughly 6 to 100, serving as donors. Extraction yielded at least 5.5 micrograms of total RNA per sample. These data are taken from a study of blood T cells in healthy people across ages. The study's findings and limits: Naive and antigen-experienced cells could not be conclusively compared, given unsorted PBMCs.

This CDR3 has 12 amino acids. CDR1 and CDR2 from the germline V gene are KGHDR and SFDVKD. Trimming removed 4 bases from V and 13 bases from J, with 13 bases in between. This TCR derives from a woman between 18 and 30 years old in good health. J is TRBJ1-5 and V is TRBV24-1, with D perhaps matching TRBD1 (6 bases). Sequencing input: blood. CDR3 sequence (DNA): TGTGCCACCAGTGACCAACAGGACAGACAGCATTTT. Protein: CATSDQQDRQHF.